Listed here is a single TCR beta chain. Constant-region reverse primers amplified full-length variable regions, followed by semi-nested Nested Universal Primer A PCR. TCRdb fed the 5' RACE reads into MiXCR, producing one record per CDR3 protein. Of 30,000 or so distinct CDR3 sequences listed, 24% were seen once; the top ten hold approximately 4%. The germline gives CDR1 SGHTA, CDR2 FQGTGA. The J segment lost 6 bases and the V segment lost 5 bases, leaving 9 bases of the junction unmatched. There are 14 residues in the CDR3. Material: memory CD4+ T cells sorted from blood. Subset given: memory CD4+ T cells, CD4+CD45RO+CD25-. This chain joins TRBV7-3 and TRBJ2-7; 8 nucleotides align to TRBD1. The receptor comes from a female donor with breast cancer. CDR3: CASSAAGGGFEQYF. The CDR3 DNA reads TGTGCCAGCAGCGCGGCAGGGGGCGGATTCGAGCAGTACTTC.